This T cell receptor beta chain was captured in a study of cytomegalovirus exposure and HLA in healthy donors. In the study overall: Among the approximately 370 donors who were genotyped, about 80% fell in the genetic ancestry cluster that is associated with self-reported Caucasian donors.

This CDR3 region has 16 residues. Germline trimming cut 4 bases from V and 4 bases from J; bases unmatched to any gene: 11. Germline CDR1 and CDR2: MGHRA and YSYEKL. Notes on the study in general: A later analysis showed TCR association rates differing by HLA locus, peaking at DRB1 and lowest at HLA-C. Analysis was performed later, and it showed HLA-associated TCR beta chains to be more clonally expanded than equally common others. For TCR beta chains, V- and J-gene trimming was later linked to a missense DCLRE1C variant.

A multiplex PCR was run with 60 Vbeta primers and 13 Jbeta primers. Assay: immunoSEQ multiplex PCR; the TCRdb copy retains only in-frame clones and omits some. The sample lists over 150,000 clones; about 80% were seen once. This clone was picked up one time. What it binds is unknown. The sample taken for sequencing was PBMCs. This chain links TRBV4-1 with TRBJ2-7; 9 bases are a match to TRBD2. The receptor was isolated from a man under 40 in good health and CMV-seropositive. The CDR3 nucleotides are TGCGCCAGCAGCCCCCAGGGAACTAGCGGGTGGTACGAGCAGTACTTC. Protein sequence: CASSPQGTSGWYEQYF.